A single sample is the source of the 19 T cell receptor beta chains below, sequenced in a study of PD-1 blockade in classical Hodgkin lymphoma. Regarding time point: cycle 4 day 1 (C4D1), after more than five weeks of nivolumab. Brentuximab vedotin exposure varied among the patients, all of whom had relapsed after autologous stem cell transplantation. Assay used: immunoSEQ multiplex PCR; TCRdb lists only in-frame clones, some missing. Of some 93,000 clones listed, approximately 86% are singletons. This sample comprised peripheral blood mononuclear cells (PBMCs), obtained before the fourth cycle of nivolumab. The receptors were sampled from a human donor with classical Hodgkin lymphoma.

The gene calls are TRBV5-1 and TRBJ2-1; TRBD1 or TRBD2 may be the D gene (5 bases each). V lost 3 bases, J lost 4 bases, and 14 bases lay in between. Germline loops: CDR1 SGHRS, CDR2 YFSETQ. The CDR3 is made up of 15 amino acids. Here the CDR3 DNA reads TGCGCCAGCAGCTATGACGGGACCATATACAATGAGCAGTTCTTC. Its protein is CASSYDGTIYNEQFF.

The chain combines TRBV28 with TRBJ1-2; unclear D gene. Deletions cut 3 bases from V and 4 bases from J, with 9 bases between. The CDR3 runs 13 residues. Germline CDR1 MDHEN, CDR2 SYDVKM. For the CDR3, the DNA is TGTGCCAGCAGTTTCAGGAGGGTCTATGGCTACACCTTC. Its translation is CASSFRRVYGYTF.

The chain has TRBV5-8 and TRBJ2-7; 7 bases align to TRBD1. V lost 4 bases, J lost 5 bases, and 6 bases stayed unmatched. Germline loops: CDR1 SGHTS, CDR2 YDEGEE. This CDR3 region has 13 residues. The CDR3 here is CASSIRDSHEQYF. The CDR3 nucleotides are TGTGCCAGCAGCATCCGGGACAGCCACGAGCAGTACTTC.

V is TRBV7-9 and J is TRBJ2-3; TRBD1 matches at 8 bases. The trim removed 5 bases at V and 5 bases at J, leaving 3 bases unmatched. This CDR3 region has 13 residues. From germline, CDR1 is SEHNR and CDR2 FQNEAQ (reference sequence). The CDR3 reads CASSQGAEDTQYF. Here the CDR3 DNA reads TGTGCCAGCAGCCAGGGGGCCGAAGATACGCAGTATTTT.

The chain couples TRBV7-9 to TRBJ1-1, with D perhaps TRBD1 (5 bases). Trimming left V 4 bases short and J 5 bases short, with 23 bases between. The CDR3 totals 17 residues. Germline loops: CDR1 SEHNR, CDR2 FQNEAQ (reference sequence). CDR3 protein: CASSYGNRGGVSTEAFF. CDR3 nucleotide sequence: TGTGCCAGCAGCTACGGCAATCGGGGGGGAGTCAGTACTGAAGCTTTCTTT.

The J gene is TRBJ2-7, the V gene TRBV5-1; 8 nucleotides agree with TRBD2. The CDR3 sequence is 15 residues long. Germline assignment: CDR1 SGHRS and CDR2 YFSETQ. Trimming removed 0 bases from V and 6 bases from J; junction bases left unmatched: 8. The CDR3, as DNA: TGCGCCAGCAGCTTGGATGGGACTAGGTCATCCGAGCAGTACTTC. This gives the protein CASSLDGTRSSEQYF.

The V gene is TRBV5-1, the J gene TRBJ2-6, with D hard to call. Germline CDR1 SGHRS, CDR2 YFSETQ. V lost 1 base and J lost 1, with 9 bases in between. The CDR3 is 16 residues long. CDR3 loop: CASSLPTLSGANVLTF. Written as DNA, the CDR3 is TGCGCCAGCAGCTTGCCTACACTATCTGGGGCCAACGTCCTGACTTTC.

This clone was counted once. This sequence joins TRBV29-1 and TRBJ1-1; TRBD1 might be the D (6 bases). CDR3 length equals 13 residues. V was trimmed by 2 bases and J by 0 bases, leaving 7 bases between them. Germline V CDR1 and CDR2: SQVTM, ANQGSEA. As DNA, the CDR3 is TGCAGCGTTGAAAGGGGGGTGAACACTGAAGCTTTCTTT. Its translation is CSVERGVNTEAFF.

The sample holds a few counts of this clone. The rearrangement links TRBV7-2 to TRBJ1-2; 8 nucleotides agree with TRBD1. With 2 bases clipped from V and 0 bases from J, the junction kept 2 bases outside the gene matches. CDR1 is SGHTA and CDR2 is FQGNSA in the germline V gene. The CDR3 spans 15 residues. Here the CDR3 reads CASSLQGASNYGYTF. In DNA, the CDR3 is TGTGCCAGCAGCTTACAGGGGGCCTCTAACTATGGCTACACCTTC.

This clone has more than one count but fewer than ten. The rearrangement uses TRBV7-2 and TRBJ2-7, with D perhaps assigned TRBD1 or TRBD2 (6 bases each). V lost 5 bases, J lost 2 bases, and 19 bases lay in between. CDR1 and CDR2 from the germline V gene are SGHTA and FQGNSA. This CDR3 spans 16 amino acids. This chain's CDR3 is CASSHGGLAVTYEQYF. Written as DNA, the CDR3 is TGTGCCAGCAGCCATGGGGGGCTAGCTGTGACCTACGAGCAGTACTTC.

The count of this clone is one. The chain joins TRBV10-3 to TRBJ2-1; 12 bases fit TRBD2. Germline V gene sequence: CDR1 ENHRY, CDR2 SYGVKD. This CDR3 comprises 15 residues. Germline trimming cut 2 bases from V and 9 bases from J; bases unmatched to any gene: 5. This CDR3 reads CAISELAGGFGEQFF. The CDR3 DNA is TGTGCCATCAGTGAGCTAGCGGGAGGGTTCGGTGAGCAGTTCTTC.

The sample holds one count of this clone. The rearrangement joins TRBV10-3 to TRBJ2-7, with 8 bases identical to TRBD1. V lost 4 bases, J lost 4 bases, and 6 bases stayed unmatched. The CDR3 runs to 14 residues. Germline CDR1 ENHRY, CDR2 SYGVKD. The CDR3 bases are TGTGCCATCAGTGCGGACAGGGTCGAGTACGAGCAGTACTTC. It codes for CAISADRVEYEQYF.

The chain combines TRBV19 with TRBJ1-2; D uncertain. This CDR3 comprises 12 residues. V lost 5 bases and J lost 3, with 7 bases in between. Germline CDR1 LNHDA, CDR2 SQIVND (reference sequence). The CDR3 sequence: CASSWADYGYTF. The CDR3 DNA sequence: TGTGCCAGTAGTTGGGCAGACTATGGCTACACCTTC.

This clone is a singleton in its sample. The rearrangement joins TRBV4-1 to TRBJ2-3; perhaps TRBD1 as D (6 bases). Trimming took 4 bases from V and 1 from J, leaving 15 bases between them. CDR3 length: 16 amino acids. The germline V gene encodes CDR1 MGHRA and CDR2 YSYEKL. In DNA, the CDR3 is TGCGCCAGCAGCCTCACGAGGGACACCGGCACAGATACGCAGTATTTT. Protein: CASSLTRDTGTDTQYF.

The rearrangement uses TRBV7-9 and TRBJ2-7; D is perhaps TRBD1 (6 bases). Germline V gene lookup returns CDR1 SEHNR and CDR2 FQNEAQ (reference sequence). The CDR3 has 12 amino acids. V lost 5 bases and J 5 bases, leaving 10 bases between the germline ends. CDR3 loop: CASSPYRDEQYF. CDR3 nucleotide sequence: TGTGCCAGCAGCCCCTACAGGGACGAGCAGTACTTC.

V and J are TRBV6-1 and TRBJ1-3; the D gene is possibly TRBD1 (5 bases). The germline V gene encodes CDR1 MNHNS and CDR2 SASEGT. The CDR3 runs to 15 residues. V lost 8 bases to trimming and J lost 0 bases, with 14 bases between them. The CDR3 bases are TGTGCCAGCGTCTTCGGGGGTAGCTCTGGAAACACCATATATTTT. Translated, it gives CASVFGGSSGNTIYF.

The chain uses TRBV19 and TRBJ2-5; 7 positions agree with TRBD1. This CDR3 has 13 residues. With 5 bases clipped from V and 5 bases from J, the junction kept 5 bases outside the gene matches. Germline V lookup: CDR1 LNHDA, CDR2 SQIVND (reference sequence). DNA of the CDR3: TGTGCCAGTAGTCGACAGGGTTTGGAGACCCAGTACTTC. Translation: CASSRQGLETQYF.

The chain employs TRBV14 and TRBJ1-2; D ambiguous. CDR3 size: 13 residues. Germline CDR1 reads SGHDN; CDR2 reads FVKESK. V shed 1 base and J shed 1 base, with 4 bases lying between them. This CDR3 is CASSQAVNYGYTF. The CDR3 DNA reads TGTGCCAGCAGCCAAGCGGTTAACTATGGCTACACCTTC. Together with reference TRBV14 and TRBJ1-2, the CDR3 gives the full variable domain: EAGVTQFPSHSVIEKGQTVTLRCDPISGHDNLYWYRRVMGKEIKFLLHFVKESKQDESGMPNNRFLAERTGGTYSTLKVQPAELEDSGVYFCASSQAVNYGYTFGSGTRLTVV.

This chain uses TRBV25-1 with TRBJ2-3, with D hard to call. The length of the CDR3 is 11 residues. The V gene's germline CDR1 is MGHDK and CDR2 SYGVNS. V lost 4 bases, J lost 2 bases, and 1 base lay in between. The CDR3 DNA reads as TGTGCCAGCAGTGTCACAGATACGCAGTATTTT. Amino acids: CASSVTDTQYF.